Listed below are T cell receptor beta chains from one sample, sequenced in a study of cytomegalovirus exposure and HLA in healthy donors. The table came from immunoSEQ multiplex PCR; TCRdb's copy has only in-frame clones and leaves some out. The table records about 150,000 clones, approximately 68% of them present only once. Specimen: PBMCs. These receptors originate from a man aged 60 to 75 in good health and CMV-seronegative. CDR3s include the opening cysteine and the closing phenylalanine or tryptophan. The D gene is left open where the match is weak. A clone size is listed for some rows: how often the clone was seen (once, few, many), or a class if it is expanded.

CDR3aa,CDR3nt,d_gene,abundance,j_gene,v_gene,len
CASSLTGVGEQFF,TGTGCCAGCAGCCTCACAGGGGTTGGGGAGCAGTTCTTC,TRBD1,NA,TRBJ2-1,TRBV6-4,13
CASSSEREGSYNEQFF,TGTGCCAGCAGCTCCGAGCGGGAGGGGTCCTACAATGAGCAGTTCTTC,TRBD2,NA,TRBJ2-1,TRBV7-9,16
CASSQGARGYSNQPQHF,TGTGCCAGCAGCCAAGGAGCCAGGGGCTATAGCAATCAGCCCCAGCATTTT,NA,NA,TRBJ1-5,TRBV14,17
CASSSTGGGDRNIQYF,TGTGCCAGTAGTTCTACAGGGGGTGGAGATAGAAACATTCAGTACTTC,TRBD1,NA,TRBJ2-4,TRBV19,16
CASSSSSGGPPYEQYF,TGTGCCAGCAGTTCCTCCTCGGGGGGTCCGCCTTACGAGCAGTACTTC,TRBD2,NA,TRBJ2-7,TRBV27,16
CASSPQQGGRPQHF,TGTGCCAGCTCACCACAACAGGGTGGACGGCCCCAGCATTTT,NA,NA,TRBJ1-5,TRBV18,14
CASSPLETGHEQYF,TGTGCCAGCTCACCACTAGAGACAGGGCACGAGCAGTACTTC,TRBD1,few,TRBJ2-7,TRBV18,14
CASSRAGGSTDTQYF,TGTGCCAGCAGCCGAGCGGGAGGGAGCACAGATACGCAGTATTTT,TRBD2,NA,TRBJ2-3,TRBV6-5,15
CASTPRDSGNTIYF,TGTGCCAGTACCCCTCGGGACAGTGGAAACACCATATATTTT,TRBD1,many,TRBJ1-3,TRBV19,14
CASSLGSGAGGDTEAFF,TGTGCCAGCAGCTTAGGATCTGGGGCAGGGGGTGACACTGAAGCTTTCTTT,TRBD1,NA,TRBJ1-1,TRBV11-3,17
CASRSSGPLTQPQHF,TGTGCCAGCAGATCCAGCGGACCCCTTACGCAGCCCCAGCATTTT,NA,NA,TRBJ1-5,TRBV28,15
CASSLTGGNGYTF,TGTGCCAGCAGTTTGACAGGCGGAAATGGCTACACCTTC,NA,once,TRBJ1-2,TRBV28,13
CASSILGGTNTGELFF,TGTGCCAGCAGCATACTCGGGGGTACGAACACCGGGGAGCTGTTTTTT,NA,NA,TRBJ2-2,TRBV5-4,16
CASSYITGGSGNTIYF,TGTGCCAGCAGTTACATAACAGGGGGCTCTGGAAACACCATATATTTT,TRBD1,NA,TRBJ1-3,TRBV6-6,16
CASSFLAGGFNEQFF,TGTGCCAGCAGTTTTTTAGCGGGAGGCTTCAATGAGCAGTTCTTC,TRBD2,NA,TRBJ2-1,TRBV28,15
CAWSENAGTGDYGYTF,TGTGCCTGGAGTGAAAACGCCGGGACAGGGGACTATGGCTACACCTTC,TRBD1,NA,TRBJ1-2,TRBV30,16
CSSSLGAAYEQYF,TGTTCCAGCAGCTTAGGTGCGGCCTACGAGCAGTACTTC,NA,NA,TRBJ2-7,TRBV7-9,13
CASSLALGWEVGQPQHF,TGCGCCAGCAGCTTGGCCTTGGGGTGGGAGGTGGGTCAGCCCCAGCATTTT,NA,few,TRBJ1-5,TRBV5-1,17
CASSFGGPPYEQYF,TGTGCCAGCAGTTTCGGGGGGCCCCCCTACGAGCAGTACTTC,NA,NA,TRBJ2-7,TRBV28,14
CASTELAGGTGELFF,TGCGCCAGCACGGAACTAGCGGGAGGCACCGGGGAGCTGTTTTTT,TRBD2,NA,TRBJ2-2,TRBV5-1,15
CAISESRVENTEAFF,TGTGCCATCAGTGAGTCGAGGGTTGAGAACACTGAAGCTTTCTTT,NA,NA,TRBJ1-1,TRBV10-3,15
CASSSRQGEKLFF,TGTGCCAGCAGCTCCAGACAGGGTGAAAAACTGTTTTTT,TRBD1,NA,TRBJ1-4,TRBV7-9,13
CASSLRARGSDTQYF,TGTGCCAGCAGCCTTAGGGCCAGGGGATCAGATACGCAGTATTTT,NA,NA,TRBJ2-3,TRBV7-3,15
CSVPKQGVQGYTF,TGCAGCGTTCCTAAACAGGGGGTGCAGGGCTACACCTTC,TRBD1,NA,TRBJ1-2,TRBV29-1,13
CASSLNPHRETEAFF,TGCGCCAGCAGCTTGAATCCGCACCGGGAAACTGAAGCTTTCTTT,NA,NA,TRBJ1-1,TRBV5-1,15
CASKEGGEGTDTQYF,TGTGCCAGCAAAGAGGGTGGGGAAGGCACAGATACGCAGTATTTT,NA,NA,TRBJ2-3,TRBV28,15
CASSEDRDRNQPQHF,TGTGCCAGCTCAGAGGACAGGGACCGCAATCAGCCCCAGCATTTT,TRBD1,NA,TRBJ1-5,TRBV18,15
CASSPRVSGELFF,TGTGCCAGCAGCCCCCGGGTTTCCGGGGAGCTGTTTTTT,NA,NA,TRBJ2-2,TRBV11-3,13
CASSSNAAGDFYNEQFF,TGTGCCAGCAGCTCTAATGCAGCGGGAGACTTCTACAATGAGCAGTTCTTC,TRBD2,few,TRBJ2-1,TRBV7-9,17
CASSLSGRGNEQFF,TGTGCCAGCAGCTTAAGCGGGAGAGGGAATGAGCAGTTCTTC,TRBD2,NA,TRBJ2-1,TRBV7-8,14
CASSLSGPANTGELFF,TGCGCCAGCAGCTTGTCAGGGCCCGCGAACACCGGGGAGCTGTTTTTT,NA,NA,TRBJ2-2,TRBV5-1,16
CASSITGQTVAEAFF,TGTGCCAGTAGTATCACGGGACAGACGGTGGCTGAAGCTTTCTTT,TRBD1,once,TRBJ1-1,TRBV19,15
CASRRGMSNEQFF,TGCGCCAGCAGGCGGGGAATGAGCAATGAGCAGTTCTTC,NA,NA,TRBJ2-1,TRBV4-1,13
CASSQDVGGLAGSYEQYF,TGCGCCAGCAGCCAAGATGTGGGGGGACTAGCGGGATCCTACGAGCAGTACTTC,TRBD2,NA,TRBJ2-7,TRBV4-3,18
CASSPHSGTGGEVNGYTF,TGTGCCAGCAGCCCGCATTCCGGGACAGGGGGAGAAGTTAATGGCTACACCTTC,TRBD1,few,TRBJ1-2,TRBV7-3,18
CASRVVGDQETQYF,TGCGCCAGCAGGGTTGTCGGGGACCAAGAGACCCAGTACTTC,NA,NA,TRBJ2-5,TRBV5-1,14
CASRTSGRTQYEQYF,TGTGCCAGCAGGACTAGCGGGAGGACGCAATACGAGCAGTACTTC,TRBD2,few,TRBJ2-7,TRBV27,15
CASSLTLPGTADTQYF,TGTGCCAGCAGCCTTACCCTTCCGGGAACAGCAGATACGCAGTATTTT,NA,once,TRBJ2-3,TRBV6-6,16
CASSDIRGGQPQHF,TGTGCCAGCAGCGATATAAGGGGTGGCCAGCCCCAGCATTTT,NA,NA,TRBJ1-5,TRBV7-9,14
CATSKGPSGRSYNEQFF,TGTGCCACCAGCAAGGGGCCAAGTGGGAGGTCCTACAATGAGCAGTTCTTC,NA,NA,TRBJ2-1,TRBV15,17
CASSLPFSRGTGELFF,TGTGCCAGCAGCTTACCGTTTTCAAGGGGCACCGGGGAGCTGTTTTTT,NA,NA,TRBJ2-2,TRBV7-8,16
CASNGQGGTGELFF,TGTGCCAGCAATGGACAGGGGGGAACCGGGGAGCTGTTTTTT,TRBD1,NA,TRBJ2-2,TRBV6-5,14
CASSLLGEGKYEQYF,TGTGCCAGCAGTTTACTGGGGGAGGGTAAATACGAGCAGTACTTC,TRBD2,NA,TRBJ2-7,TRBV28,15
CASTSRAADTDTQYF,TGCGCCAGCACCTCCAGGGCGGCGGACACAGATACGCAGTATTTT,NA,NA,TRBJ2-3,TRBV5-1,15
CASSESRARDTQYF,TGTGCCAGCAGTGAATCCAGGGCCAGAGATACGCAGTATTTT,NA,NA,TRBJ2-3,TRBV25-1,14
CASNRGASYEQYF,TGTGCCAGCAATAGGGGCGCCTCCTACGAGCAGTACTTC,NA,once,TRBJ2-7,TRBV28,13
CASRLGAGPGSPLHF,TGTGCCAGCAGATTGGGGGCAGGCCCTGGGTCACCCCTCCACTTT,NA,once,TRBJ1-6,TRBV28,15
CASSIASGSTDTQYF,TGTGCCAGTAGTATCGCTAGCGGGAGCACAGATACGCAGTATTTT,TRBD2,NA,TRBJ2-3,TRBV19,15
CASSENGGTGGGETQYF,TGTGCCAGCAGTGAAAACGGGGGGACAGGGGGCGGTGAGACCCAGTACTTC,TRBD1,NA,TRBJ2-5,TRBV6-1,17
CSGVIDYEQYF,TGCAGTGGAGTTATAGACTACGAGCAGTACTTC,NA,NA,TRBJ2-7,TRBV20-1,11
CASTLKGLANEKLFF,TGTGCCAGCACCCTGAAGGGACTCGCTAATGAAAAACTGTTTTTT,NA,NA,TRBJ1-4,TRBV5-6,15
CAIGLAENTGELFF,TGTGCCATCGGCCTAGCGGAAAACACCGGGGAGCTGTTTTTT,TRBD2,few,TRBJ2-2,TRBV10-3,14
CASSYNLAGNQETQYF,TGCGCCAGCAGCTACAATTTAGCGGGTAACCAAGAGACCCAGTACTTC,TRBD2,NA,TRBJ2-5,TRBV4-1,16
CASSYAGTGEQPQHF,TGTGCCAGCAGTTACGCCGGGACAGGGGAGCAGCCCCAGCATTTT,TRBD1,NA,TRBJ1-5,TRBV6-5,15
CASSQGLAGVDYEQYF,TGTGCCAGCAGCCAGGGACTAGCGGGAGTAGACTACGAGCAGTACTTC,TRBD2,NA,TRBJ2-7,TRBV28,16
CASSFTSGETSYNEQFF,TGTGCCAGCAGCTTCACTAGCGGGGAGACATCCTACAATGAGCAGTTCTTC,TRBD2,NA,TRBJ2-1,TRBV27,17
CASSLADQETQYF,TGCGCCAGCAGCTTGGCCGACCAAGAGACCCAGTACTTC,NA,NA,TRBJ2-5,TRBV5-1,13
CASSSGLITGELFF,TGTGCCAGCAGTTCGGGACTAATCACCGGGGAGCTGTTTTTT,TRBD2,NA,TRBJ2-2,TRBV27,14
CSVEDGEGGHTGELFF,TGCAGCGTTGAAGACGGGGAAGGGGGCCACACCGGGGAGCTGTTTTTT,TRBD1,few,TRBJ2-2,TRBV29-1,16
CASSFPKGQYNEKLFF,TGTGCCAGTAGTTTTCCGAAGGGACAGTATAATGAAAAACTGTTTTTT,TRBD1,NA,TRBJ1-4,TRBV19,16